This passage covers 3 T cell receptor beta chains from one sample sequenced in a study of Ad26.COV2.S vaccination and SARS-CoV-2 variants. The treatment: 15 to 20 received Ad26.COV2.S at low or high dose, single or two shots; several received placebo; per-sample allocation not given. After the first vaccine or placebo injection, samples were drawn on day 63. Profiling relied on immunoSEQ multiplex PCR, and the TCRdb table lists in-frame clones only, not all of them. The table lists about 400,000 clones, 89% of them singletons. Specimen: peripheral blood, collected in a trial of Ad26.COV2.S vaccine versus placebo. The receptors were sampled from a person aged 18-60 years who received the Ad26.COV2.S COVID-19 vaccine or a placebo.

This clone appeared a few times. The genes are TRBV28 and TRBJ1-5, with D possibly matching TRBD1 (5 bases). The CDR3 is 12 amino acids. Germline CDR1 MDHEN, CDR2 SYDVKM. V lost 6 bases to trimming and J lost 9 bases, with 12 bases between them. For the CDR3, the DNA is TGTGCCAGCAGCGAGGGACTTCGGCCCCAGCATTTT. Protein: CASSEGLRPQHF.

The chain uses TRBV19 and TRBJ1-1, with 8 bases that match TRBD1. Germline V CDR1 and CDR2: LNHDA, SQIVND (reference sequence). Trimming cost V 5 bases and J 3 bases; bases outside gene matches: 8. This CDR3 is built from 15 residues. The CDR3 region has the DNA TGTGCCAGTAGTCCGCCAGGGGGCATGGACACTGAAGCTTTCTTT. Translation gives CASSPPGGMDTEAFF.

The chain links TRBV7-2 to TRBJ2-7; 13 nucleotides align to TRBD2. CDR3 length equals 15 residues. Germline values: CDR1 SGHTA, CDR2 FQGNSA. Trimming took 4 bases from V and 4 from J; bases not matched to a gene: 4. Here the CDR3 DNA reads TGTGCCAGCAGCTCCCCGACTAGCGGGAGGTACGAGCAGTACTTC. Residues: CASSSPTSGRYEQYF.